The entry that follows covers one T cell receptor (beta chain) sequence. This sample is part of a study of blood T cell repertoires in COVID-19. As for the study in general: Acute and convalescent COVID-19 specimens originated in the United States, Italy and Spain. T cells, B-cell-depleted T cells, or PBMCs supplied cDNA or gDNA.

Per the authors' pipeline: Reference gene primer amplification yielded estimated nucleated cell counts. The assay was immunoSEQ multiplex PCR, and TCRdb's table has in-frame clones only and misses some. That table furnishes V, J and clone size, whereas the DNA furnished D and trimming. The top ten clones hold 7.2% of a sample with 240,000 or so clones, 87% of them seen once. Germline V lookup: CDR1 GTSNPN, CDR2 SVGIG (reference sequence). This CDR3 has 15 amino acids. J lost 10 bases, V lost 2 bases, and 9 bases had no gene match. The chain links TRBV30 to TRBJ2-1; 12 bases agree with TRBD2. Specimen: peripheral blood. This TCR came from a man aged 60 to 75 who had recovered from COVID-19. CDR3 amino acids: CAWSPASGGAGEQFF. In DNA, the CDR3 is TGTGCCTGGAGTCCGGCTAGCGGGGGGGCTGGAGAGCAGTTCTTC. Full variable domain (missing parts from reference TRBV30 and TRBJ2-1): SQTIHQWPATLVQPVGSPLSLECTVEGTSNPNLYWYRQAAGRGLQLLFYSVGIGQISSEVPQNLSASRPQDRQFILSSKKLLLSDSGFYLCAWSPASGGAGEQFFGPGTRLTVL.